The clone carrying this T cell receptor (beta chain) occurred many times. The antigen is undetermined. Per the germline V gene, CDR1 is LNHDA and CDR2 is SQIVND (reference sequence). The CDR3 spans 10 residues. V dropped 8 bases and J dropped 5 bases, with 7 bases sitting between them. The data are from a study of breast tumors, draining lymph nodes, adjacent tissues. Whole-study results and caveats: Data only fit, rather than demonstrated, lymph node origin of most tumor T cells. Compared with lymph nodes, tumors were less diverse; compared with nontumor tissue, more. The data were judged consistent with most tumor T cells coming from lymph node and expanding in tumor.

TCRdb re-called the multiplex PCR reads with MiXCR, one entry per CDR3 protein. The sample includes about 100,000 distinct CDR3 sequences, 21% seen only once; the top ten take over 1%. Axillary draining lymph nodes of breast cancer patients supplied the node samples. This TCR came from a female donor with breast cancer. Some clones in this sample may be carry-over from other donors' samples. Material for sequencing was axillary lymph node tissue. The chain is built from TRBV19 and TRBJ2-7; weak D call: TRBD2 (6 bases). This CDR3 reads CASWGDEQYF. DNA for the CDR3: TGTGCCAGTTGGGGGGACGAGCAGTACTTC.